This TCR beta chain was obtained from a study of T cell responses to AZD1222 COVID-19 vaccine. The study, taken as a whole, reports: Compared with day 0, the breadth and depth of the Spike-specific TCR repertoire rose significantly after two doses of AZD1222. Repertoire samples came only from after the peak T cell response. Variant regions that are unmutated are reportedly the target of nearly half of spike-specific TCRs.

Germline lookup yields CDR1 SNHLY and CDR2 FYNNEI. V gave up 6 bases and J gave up 4 bases; unmatched junction bases: 11. The CDR3 extends over 15 amino acids. Comment on this clone: As yet, its antigen is unknown.

Profiled with immunoSEQ multiplex PCR; TCRdb holds only in-frame clones, not every one. Among roughly 140,000 clones listed, 90% were seen once. The chain has TRBV2 and TRBJ2-5, with TRBD2 matching over 7 bases. Sequencing used peripheral blood, obtained 28 days after the second AZD1222 dose. The clonotype was recovered from an adult who received the AZD1222 COVID-19 vaccine. The CDR3 DNA reads TGTGCCAGCAGGAGCGGGAATAGGGAGGCAGAGACCCAGTACTTC. This translates into CASRSGNREAETQYF.